The following is a TCR beta chain sequence with its context. Original analysis: Nucleated cell number was recorded as an estimate derived from reference gene primer amplification. Method: immunoSEQ multiplex PCR; TCRdb's copy keeps in-frame clones and lacks some. The V and J calls and clone size come from that table; D and trimming were worked out from the DNA. This sample has 95,000 to 120,000 clones; about nine tenths occur once, and the top ten carry 2.4%. This entry is derived from a study of blood T cell repertoires in COVID-19. Whole-study context: There were acute and convalescent COVID-19 samples, and they came from the United States, Italy and Spain. Sample material is recorded as cDNA or gDNA derived from T cells, B-cell-depleted T cells, or PBMCs.

Germline CDR1 and CDR2: SGHTA and FQGNSA. The V end lost 5 bases, the J end lost 8 bases, and 15 bases lay between the germline ends. The CDR3 contains 14 residues. The rearrangement links TRBV7-2 to TRBJ1-4, with D tentatively TRBD1 (5 bases). The sequenced sample was peripheral blood. This TCR was recovered from a human donor in a cohort sampled during active COVID-19. The CDR3 sequence is CASSPAGWDEKLFF. As DNA, the CDR3 is TGTGCCAGCAGCCCTGCGGGATGGGACGAAAAACTGTTTTTT.